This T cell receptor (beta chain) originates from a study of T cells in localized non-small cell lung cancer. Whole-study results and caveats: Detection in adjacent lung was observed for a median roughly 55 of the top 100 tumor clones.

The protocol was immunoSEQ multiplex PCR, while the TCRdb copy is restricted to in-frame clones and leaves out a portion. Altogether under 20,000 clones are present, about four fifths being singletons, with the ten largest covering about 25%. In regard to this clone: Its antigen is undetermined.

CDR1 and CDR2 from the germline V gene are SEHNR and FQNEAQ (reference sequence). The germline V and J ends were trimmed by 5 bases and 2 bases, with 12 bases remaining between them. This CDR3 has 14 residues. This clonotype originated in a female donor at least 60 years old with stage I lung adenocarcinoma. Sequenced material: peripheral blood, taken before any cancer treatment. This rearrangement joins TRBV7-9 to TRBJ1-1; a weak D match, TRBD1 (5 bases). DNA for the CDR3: TGTGCCAGCAGCGCGGGACGGACCAACACTGAAGCTTTCTTT. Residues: CASSAGRTNTEAFF.